This TCR beta chain was documented in a study of T-cell reconstitution after alpha-beta-depleted transplantation in children. General study findings and limits: There were reportedly several hundred expanded graft clones from which alpha-beta T cells came about two months after transplant. In some patients, recipient T cells and intrathymic progenitors surviving conditioning explained high day-60 diversity. At one year after transplant, newly produced T cells mostly accounted for T-cell counts and diversity.

Per germline, CDR1 LGHNA and CDR2 YNFKEQ. V dropped 0 bases and J dropped 2 bases, with 7 bases sitting between them. The CDR3 loop spans 15 amino acids. A library of TCRbeta sequences, prepared with unique molecular identifiers, was generated. TCRdb recomputed calls from the PCR reads with MiXCR, one row per CDR3 protein. Seen here are about 1,000,000 distinct CDR3 sequences, roughly 29% observed once, and the top ten hold over 25%. With respect to this clonotype: Its target is unknown.

The input for sequencing was PBMCs, mostly from graft donor cells, taken 360 days after TCRalphabeta/CD19-depleted stem cell transplant. This TCR derives from a boy under two years old who had a stem cell transplant for SCID, so the T cells may come from the graft donor. This rearrangement joins TRBV4-2 to TRBJ1-4; D perhaps matches TRBD1 (6 bases). CDR3 in DNA: TGTGCCAGCAGCCAAGAGGGGGGCACTAATGAAAAACTGTTTTTT. This translates into CASSQEGGTNEKLFF.